This record looks at one T cell receptor beta chain sequence and its context. The assay was immunoSEQ multiplex PCR, and TCRdb's table has in-frame clones only and misses some. The sample records about 90,000 clones, roughly 90% being singletons. The source of the sample is a study of identifying expanded T cells in peripheral blood. CDR1 LNHNV and CDR2 YYDKDF come from the germline V gene (reference sequence). The CDR3 runs to 15 residues. With 1 base clipped from V and 2 bases from J, the junction kept 3 bases outside the gene matches. The gene calls are TRBV15 and TRBJ1-2, with 8 nucleotides matching TRBD1. Input material: blood. This sequence originates from a person aged 18 to 75 in good health. CDR3 nucleotides: TGTGCCACCAGCAGAGCCGACAGGGGAAACTATGGCTACACCTTC. Its protein product is CATSRADRGNYGYTF.